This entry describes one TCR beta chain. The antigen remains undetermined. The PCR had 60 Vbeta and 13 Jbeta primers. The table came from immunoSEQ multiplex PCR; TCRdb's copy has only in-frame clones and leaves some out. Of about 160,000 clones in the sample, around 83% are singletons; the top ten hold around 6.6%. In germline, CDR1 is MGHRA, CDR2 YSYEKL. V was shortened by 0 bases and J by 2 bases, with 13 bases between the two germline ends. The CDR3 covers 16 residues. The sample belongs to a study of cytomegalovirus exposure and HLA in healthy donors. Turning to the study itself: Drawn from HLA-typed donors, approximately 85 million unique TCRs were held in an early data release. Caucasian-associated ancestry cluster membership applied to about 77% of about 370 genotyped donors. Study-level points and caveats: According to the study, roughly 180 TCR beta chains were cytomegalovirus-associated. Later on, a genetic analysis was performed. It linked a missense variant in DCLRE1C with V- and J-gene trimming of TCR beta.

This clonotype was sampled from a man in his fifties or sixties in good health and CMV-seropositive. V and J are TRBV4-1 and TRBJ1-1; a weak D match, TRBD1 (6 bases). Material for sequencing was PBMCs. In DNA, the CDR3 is TGCGCCAGCAGCCAAGATATTGGCAGGGGCAACACTGAAGCTTTCTTT. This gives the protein CASSQDIGRGNTEAFF.